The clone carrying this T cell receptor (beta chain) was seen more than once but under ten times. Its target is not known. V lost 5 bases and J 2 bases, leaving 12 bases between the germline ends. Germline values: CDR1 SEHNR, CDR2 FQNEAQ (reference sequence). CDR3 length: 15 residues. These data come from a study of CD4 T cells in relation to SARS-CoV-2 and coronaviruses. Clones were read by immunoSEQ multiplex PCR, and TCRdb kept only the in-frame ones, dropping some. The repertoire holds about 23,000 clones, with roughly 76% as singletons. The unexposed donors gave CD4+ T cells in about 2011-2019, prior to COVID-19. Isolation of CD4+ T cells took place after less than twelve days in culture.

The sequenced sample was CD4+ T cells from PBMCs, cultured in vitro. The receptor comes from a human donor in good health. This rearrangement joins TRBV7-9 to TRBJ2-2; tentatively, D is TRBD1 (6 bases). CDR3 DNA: TGTGCCAGCAGCAGCGGACAGCTTAACACCGGGGAGCTGTTTTTT. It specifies CASSSGQLNTGELFF.